These 20 T cell receptor beta chains were all obtained from the same sample, sequenced in a study of blood T cell repertoires in COVID-19. TCRdb keeps only in-frame clones here, not all; method: immunoSEQ multiplex PCR. The sample includes more than 55,000 clones, nearly 95% of them seen just once. The sample was peripheral blood. The origin of the receptors is a man in his fifties with active COVID-19.

V usage is TRBV27 and J usage is TRBJ2-1, with 8 bases matching TRBD2. With 3 bases clipped from V and 5 bases from J, the junction kept 6 bases outside the gene matches. The CDR3 totals 15 residues. Germline CDR1 and CDR2: MNHEY and SMNVEV (reference sequence). The CDR3 nucleotides are TGTGCCAGCAGTTTTTTAACTAGCGGTAACAATGAGCAGTTCTTC. Its translation is CASSFLTSGNNEQFF.

The chain links TRBV7-2 to TRBJ1-2; D uncertain. This CDR3 is built from 14 residues. The V and J ends lost 1 base and 1 base respectively, with 7 bases between them. Germline CDR1 reads SGHTA; CDR2 reads FQGNSA. The DNA of the CDR3 is TGTGCCAGCAGCTTAGATAGCAATAACTATGGCTACACCTTC. It translates to CASSLDSNNYGYTF.

This chain connects TRBV12-5 to TRBJ2-2; 8 bases are shared with TRBD2. The V gene's germline CDR1 is LGHNT and CDR2 FRNRAP. CDR3 size: 21 residues. With 0 bases clipped from V and 0 bases from J, the junction kept 15 bases outside the gene matches. CDR3 coding DNA: TGTGCTAGTGGTTTGGTTTGGAAGGCCAGCGGGGGCCCCGCGAACACCGGGGAGCTGTTTTTT. It translates to CASGLVWKASGGPANTGELFF.

J is TRBJ2-3 and V is TRBV3-1 (or the pseudogene TRBV3-2), with a weak D call TRBD1 (5 bases). The CDR3 has 17 residues. The V end lost 1 base, the J end lost 1 base, and 15 bases lay between the germline ends. Germline V CDR1 and CDR2: LGHDT, YNNKEL (reference sequence). Here the CDR3 reads CASSQGTSAAGTDTQYF. Here the CDR3 DNA reads TGTGCCAGCAGCCAAGGGACATCCGCGGCGGGCACAGATACGCAGTATTTT.

This chain connects TRBV10-3 to TRBJ1-6, with a tentative D call TRBD1 (6 bases). V shed 2 bases and J shed 9 bases, with 14 bases lying between them. Germline CDR1 and CDR2: ENHRY and SYGVKD. This CDR3 region has 15 residues. CDR3 protein: CAISEGTRGFSPLHF. In DNA, the CDR3 is TGTGCCATCAGTGAGGGTACCAGGGGATTTTCACCCCTCCACTTT.

The gene calls are TRBV5-1 and TRBJ1-2, with TRBD1 identical over 10 bases. The CDR3 runs 14 residues. The germline V gene has CDR1 SGHRS and CDR2 YFSETQ. The ends lost 2 bases at V and 8 bases at J; junction bases unmatched: 6. The CDR3, as DNA: TGCGCCAGCAGCTTAGCGGGACAGGGGTCCGGCTACACCTTC. This encodes CASSLAGQGSGYTF.

CDR3: CASSWWTGGFTDTQYF. CDR3 sequence (DNA): TGCGCCAGCAGCTGGTGGACAGGGGGCTTCACAGATACGCAGTATTTT. The chain has TRBV5-1 and TRBJ2-3, with 11 bases that match TRBD1. CDR1 SGHRS and CDR2 YFSETQ come from the germline V gene. The CDR3 spans 16 residues. The V segment lost 3 bases and the J segment 2 bases; nucleotides outside the gene matches: 5.

This chain links TRBV19 with TRBJ2-2; TRBD1 matches 8 bases. V lost 4 bases, J lost 8 bases, and 6 bases stayed unmatched. This CDR3 has 14 residues. Germline V lookup: CDR1 LNHDA, CDR2 SQIVND (reference sequence). The CDR3 region is CASSRDRRLGELFF. The CDR3 DNA reads as TGTGCCAGTAGTAGGGACAGGCGACTTGGGGAGCTGTTTTTT.

V gene TRBV28 combines with J gene TRBJ2-5; D is perhaps TRBD2 (6 bases). V dropped 6 bases and J dropped 2 bases, with 25 bases sitting between them. The CDR3 covers 18 residues. The germline gives CDR1 MDHEN, CDR2 SYDVKM. CDR3 residues: CASSGEAETQWWQETQYF. The CDR3 region has the DNA TGTGCCAGCAGCGGGGAGGCGGAGACGCAATGGTGGCAAGAGACCCAGTACTTC.

V usage is TRBV28 and J usage is TRBJ1-2; 7 nucleotides line up with TRBD1. This CDR3 has 14 amino acids. The V gene end was trimmed by 6 bases and the J gene end by 5 bases; junction bases not matched to a gene: 9. From germline, CDR1 is MDHEN and CDR2 SYDVKM. The CDR3 region is CASSTDRAGYGYTF. CDR3 in DNA: TGTGCCAGCAGCACAGACAGGGCAGGTTATGGCTACACCTTC.

V gene TRBV23-1 combines with J gene TRBJ2-7; TRBD2 matches at 9 bases. TRBV23-1 is recorded as an ORF, its role being uncertain. The CDR3 consists of 18 residues. Trimming removed 7 bases from V and 2 bases from J; junction bases left unmatched: 18. The CDR3 coding sequence is TGCGCCAGCATCCCTCCACCTTACCGCGGGAGGGAAGCCTACGAGCAGTACTTC. Its protein product is CASIPPPYRGREAYEQYF.

The V call is TRBV10-2, the J call TRBJ2-7, with 9 bases fitting TRBD1. With V trimmed by 7 bases and J by 2 bases, 21 bases remained unmatched. Germline CDR1 and CDR2: WSHSY and SAAADI. This CDR3 is built from 19 residues. CDR3 amino acids: CASTGQGSFTPFNPYEQYF. DNA for the CDR3: TGCGCCAGCACCGGACAGGGGTCCTTCACCCCCTTTAATCCCTACGAGCAGTACTTC.

This chain uses TRBV2 with TRBJ2-5; D remains ambiguous. V was trimmed by 6 bases and J by 4 bases, leaving 12 bases between them. In germline, CDR1 is SNHLY, CDR2 FYNNEI. The CDR3 extends over 13 amino acids. CDR3 nucleotide sequence: TGTGCCAGCAGCGGATGGGCAGGAGAGACCCAGTACTTC. It specifies CASSGWAGETQYF.

The chain combines TRBV6-4 with TRBJ2-3; 8 positions agree with TRBD2. The CDR3 runs to 15 residues. The V gene end was trimmed by 3 bases and the J gene end by 4 bases; junction bases not matched to a gene: 6. Germline CDR1 is MRHNA and CDR2 is SNTAGT. The DNA for the CDR3 is TGTGCCAGCAGTGAAGCGGCGGGGGGCCCAGATACGCAGTATTTT. It specifies CASSEAAGGPDTQYF.

The chain uses TRBV18 and TRBJ2-7; possible D gene TRBD1, 6 bases. CDR1 is KGHSH and CDR2 is LQKENI in the germline V gene. The V end was cut by 2 bases, the J end by 3 bases, with 14 bases between. There are 15 residues in the CDR3. The DNA for the CDR3 is TGTGCCAGCTCACCAGGAGCTAAGACAGGCTACGAGCAGTACTTC. Translated, it gives CASSPGAKTGYEQYF.

The V call is TRBV4-3, the J call TRBJ2-1; 13 bases agree with TRBD2. The junction had 9 bases not matched to a gene; V was cut back by 1 base and J by 6 bases. This CDR3 comprises 18 residues. Germline V gives CDR1 LGHNA, CDR2 YSLEER. CDR3 protein: CASSQALAGGSGSNEQFF. In DNA, the CDR3 is TGCGCCAGCAGCCAAGCACTAGCGGGGGGGTCCGGGAGCAATGAGCAGTTCTTC.

This clone appeared a single time. DNA for the CDR3: TGTGCCAGTAGTATTGCTCAGGACACAGATACGCAGTATTTT. Translated: CASSIAQDTDTQYF. J is TRBJ2-3 and V is TRBV19; D ambiguous. Trimming removed 3 bases at V and 2 bases at J, with 9 bases between. CDR3 length: 14 amino acids. The germline V gene has CDR1 LNHDA and CDR2 SQIVND (reference sequence).

This clone has a handful of counts. V is TRBV7-9 and J is TRBJ1-2; D is possibly TRBD1 (6 bases). The CDR3 length is 14 residues. Trimming pared 1 base from V and 8 bases from J, leaving 14 bases between. Per the germline V gene, CDR1 is SEHNR and CDR2 is FQNEAQ (reference sequence). CDR3 sequence: CASSLVQGATGYTF. DNA of the CDR3: TGTGCCAGCAGCTTAGTACAGGGAGCGACCGGCTACACCTTC.

The chain recombines TRBV5-4 with TRBJ2-3, with unresolved D. Trimming removed 3 bases at V and 0 bases at J, with 14 bases between. CDR1 SGHNT and CDR2 YYREEE come from the germline V gene (reference sequence). The CDR3 contains 16 residues. The CDR3 here is CASSSQIESSTDTQYF. CDR3 DNA: TGTGCCAGCAGCTCCCAAATAGAATCTAGCACAGATACGCAGTATTTT.

This chain joins TRBV5-6 and TRBJ2-1; 8 bases are a match to TRBD2. Germline trimming cut 0 bases from V and 0 bases from J; bases unmatched to any gene: 11. The CDR3 spans 19 residues. The germline CDR1 and CDR2 sequences are SGHDT and YYEEEE. For the CDR3, the DNA is TGTGCCAGCAGCTTGGAGGGGCTAGCGGGCCTACGCTCCTACAATGAGCAGTTCTTC. It codes for CASSLEGLAGLRSYNEQFF.